The 23 T cell receptor beta chains below were found in one sample sequenced in a study of blood T cell repertoires in COVID-19. Measured with immunoSEQ multiplex PCR; TCRdb has only the in-frame clones, and not every one. Of some 460,000 clones in the sample, 70% to 90% were seen once. Input material: PBMCs or T cells enriched from blood (not recorded which). The source is a woman between 18 and 29 years old with acute COVID-19.

This clone was seen only a few times. In the same sample, other DNA sequences code for this CDR3. This chain joins TRBV27 and TRBJ2-3; TRBD1 matches 11 bases. Trimming removed 6 bases from V and 4 bases from J; junction bases left unmatched: 3. Germline V gene data show CDR1 as MNHEY and CDR2 as SMNVEV (reference sequence). CDR3 length equals 14 residues. CDR3 nucleotide sequence: TGTGCCAGCAGCTGGACAGGGGGCGCAGATACGCAGTATTTT. Its translation is CASSWTGGADTQYF.

This clone was seen only once. This chain links TRBV9 with TRBJ2-1, with 7 bases fitting TRBD2. Germline V gene data show CDR1 as SGDLS and CDR2 as YYNGEE. The CDR3 is 15 residues long. Unmatched junction bases numbered 5, after V lost 1 base and J lost 4 bases. As DNA, the CDR3 is TGTGCCAGCAGCGTATCTAGCGGCGCTTACAATGAGCAGTTCTTC. Its translation: CASSVSSGAYNEQFF. Looking up the rest from reference TRBV9 and TRBJ2-1 gives the full variable domain: DSGVTQTPKHLITATGQRVTLRCSPRSGDLSVYWYQQSLDQGLQFLIQYYNGEERAKGNILERFSAQQFPDLHSELNLSSLELGDSALYFCASSVSSGAYNEQFFGPGTRLTVL.

The V call is TRBV6-2 or TRBV6-3, the J call TRBJ1-6; D is unresolved. Per germline, CDR1 MNHEY and CDR2 SVGEGT. V was trimmed by 2 bases and J by 10 bases, leaving 9 bases between them. There are 13 residues in the CDR3. The CDR3 region is CASSYVGSSPLHF. CDR3 sequence (DNA): TGTGCCAGCAGTTACGTCGGGAGCTCACCCCTCCACTTT.

The CDR3 loop reads CASSAQTGYQETQYF. In DNA, the CDR3 is TGTGCCAGCAGCGCCCAGACAGGGTACCAAGAGACCCAGTACTTC. The V call is TRBV9, the J call TRBJ2-5, with TRBD1 matching over 7 bases. The CDR3 sequence is 15 residues long. Germline loops: CDR1 SGDLS, CDR2 YYNGEE. V lost 3 bases and J lost 0; bases outside the gene matches: 5.

This clone was recorded once. The rearrangement joins TRBV11-2 to TRBJ1-2; the D gene is possibly TRBD1 (6 bases). Trimming took off 5 bases at V and 14 bases at J, with 18 bases between the two ends. The germline V gene encodes CDR1 SGHAT and CDR2 FQNNGV. The CDR3 is made up of 12 amino acids. DNA for the CDR3: TGTGCCAGCAGCCCGGACAGCCAGGTTAAGACCTTC. Amino acid sequence: CASSPDSQVKTF.

V gene TRBV2 combines with J gene TRBJ1-2; D not certain. The V and J ends lost 3 bases and 4 bases respectively, with 6 bases between them. Germline lookup yields CDR1 SNHLY and CDR2 FYNNEI. CDR3 length equals 12 residues. CDR3 amino acids: CASSDPSYGYTF. The CDR3 DNA reads TGTGCCAGCAGTGACCCCAGCTATGGCTACACCTTC.

The chain has TRBV4-1 and TRBJ1-1; tentative D call: TRBD1 (6 bases). The V gene's germline CDR1 is MGHRA and CDR2 YSYEKL. Trimming shortened V by 0 bases and J by 2 bases, and 10 bases separated the two germline ends. The CDR3 has 15 amino acids. Here the CDR3 reads CASSQEWGRNTEAFF. DNA of the CDR3: TGCGCCAGCAGCCAAGAGTGGGGGCGTAACACTGAAGCTTTCTTT.

The V and J genes are TRBV28 and TRBJ2-7; D is uncertain. The germline V gene encodes CDR1 MDHEN and CDR2 SYDVKM. This CDR3 has 12 amino acids. V lost 4 bases to trimming and J lost 4 bases, with 8 bases between them. The DNA for the CDR3 is TGTGCCAGCAGTTCAAATTTGTACGAGCAGTACTTC. This sequence encodes CASSSNLYEQYF.

The V call is TRBV3-1 (or the pseudogene TRBV3-2), the J call TRBJ2-4; TRBD1 matches at 9 bases. Germline CDR1 reads LGHDT; CDR2 reads YNNKEL (reference sequence). CDR3 length: 16 residues. V lost 4 bases, J lost 0 bases, and 4 bases stayed unmatched. DNA for the CDR3: TGTGCCAGCAGCCCGGGACAGGGAGTAGCCAAAAACATTCAGTACTTC. This sequence encodes CASSPGQGVAKNIQYF.

The J gene is TRBJ2-1, the V gene TRBV15, with 11 bases fitting TRBD2. CDR1 is LNHNV and CDR2 is YYDKDF in the germline V gene (reference sequence). The CDR3 is made up of 18 amino acids. V shed 1 base and J 4 bases; nucleotides not matched to a gene: 9. The CDR3 region is CATSRVLAGGPLYNEQFF. The CDR3, as DNA: TGTGCCACCAGCAGAGTTCTAGCGGGGGGCCCCCTTTACAATGAGCAGTTCTTC.

This clone showed up just a few times. The gene calls are TRBV5-1 and TRBJ1-5, with TRBD1 matching over 8 bases. With V trimmed by 0 bases and J by 7 bases, 3 bases remained unmatched. This CDR3 has 14 residues. Germline V gene lookup returns CDR1 SGHRS and CDR2 YFSETQ. The chain's CDR3 is CASSLGTGNQPQHF. In nucleotides, the CDR3 is TGCGCCAGCAGCTTGGGGACAGGGAACCAGCCCCAGCATTTT.

The chain carries TRBV7-2 and TRBJ2-5; 11 bases fit TRBD2. Per germline, CDR1 SGHTA and CDR2 FQGNSA. Trimming cost V 1 base and J 4 bases; bases outside gene matches: 5. This CDR3 region has 16 residues. CDR3 DNA sequence: TGTGCCAGCAGCTTAGGTCTAGCGGGAGGATCAGAGACCCAGTACTTC. Translated, it gives CASSLGLAGGSETQYF.

This chain links TRBV18 with TRBJ2-1; possibly TRBD2 for D (6 bases). This CDR3 region has 16 residues. V gave up 3 bases and J gave up 1 base, with 13 bases separating them. From germline, CDR1 is KGHSH and CDR2 LQKENI. As DNA, the CDR3 is TGTGCCAGCTCACCTCAGGGAGGAGTGTCCTACAATGAGCAGTTCTTC. Translation gives CASSPQGGVSYNEQFF.

This clone occurred once. The rearrangement links TRBV7-9 to TRBJ2-5, with 13 bases fitting TRBD2. Germline values: CDR1 SEHNR, CDR2 FQNEAQ (reference sequence). After removal of 4 bases from V and 5 bases from J, the junction contained 4 bases not matched to a gene. The CDR3 is 15 residues long. The CDR3 is CASSSGLAGVETQYF. The CDR3, as DNA: TGTGCCAGCAGCTCCGGACTAGCGGGGGTTGAGACCCAGTACTTC. The full variable domain, rest sourced from reference TRBV7-9 and TRBJ2-5, is DTGVSQNPRHKITKRGQNVTFRCDPISEHNRLYWYRQTLGQGPEFLTYFQNEAQLEKSRLLSDRFSAERPKGSFSTLEIQRTEQGDSAMYLCASSSGLAGVETQYFGPGTRLLVL.

This clone occurred once. CDR3 sequence: CASSYSSGNTDTQYF. The CDR3 DNA follows: TGTGCCAGCAGTTACTCGAGCGGCAACACAGATACGCAGTATTTT. The rearrangement uses TRBV6-2 or TRBV6-3 and TRBJ2-3, with TRBD2 as a possible D gene (5 bases). The CDR3 is 15 residues long. V shed 0 bases and J shed 2 bases, with 9 bases lying between them. Germline-derived CDR1 and CDR2 are MNHEY and SVGEGT.

The chain recombines TRBV4-1 with TRBJ2-7, with 7 bases lining up with TRBD1. Per germline, CDR1 MGHRA and CDR2 YSYEKL. This CDR3 is built from 13 residues. The trim removed 2 bases at V and 7 bases at J, leaving 5 bases unmatched. This CDR3 reads CASSQTGVGEQYF. CDR3 coding DNA: TGCGCCAGCAGCCAAACAGGGGTCGGGGAGCAGTACTTC.

CDR3 in amino acids: CASSPVGTGITDTQYF. The CDR3 region has the DNA TGTGCCAGCTCCCCGGTTGGGACAGGGATCACAGATACGCAGTATTTT. This rearrangement joins TRBV18 to TRBJ2-3; 9 bases fit TRBD1. The CDR3 is 16 residues long. Trimming took 6 bases from V and 2 from J; bases not matched to a gene: 9. Germline lookup yields CDR1 KGHSH and CDR2 LQKENI.

This chain connects TRBV30 to TRBJ2-5; D is unclear. CDR1 is GTSNPN, CDR2 SVGIG, per germline (reference sequence). This CDR3 has 13 residues. V shed 2 bases and J shed 1 base, with 8 bases lying between them. For the CDR3, the DNA is TGTGCCTGGAGTCGCCAGTCCCAAGAGACCCAGTACTTC. Translation gives CAWSRQSQETQYF.

The genes are TRBV10-3 and TRBJ2-5; maybe TRBD2 (5 bases). The V gene's germline CDR1 is ENHRY and CDR2 SYGVKD. Trimming pared 3 bases from V and 2 bases from J, leaving 16 bases between. The CDR3 is 16 amino acids. The CDR3 nucleotides are TGTGCCATCAGTGATCTGGCTAGCAGAAAACAAGAGACCCAGTACTTC. This sequence encodes CAISDLASRKQETQYF.

The chain couples TRBV19 to TRBJ2-7; D remains unclear. The CDR3 has 12 residues. V was cut by 5 bases and J by 0 bases, with 5 bases left in between. Germline values: CDR1 LNHDA, CDR2 SQIVND (reference sequence). Here the CDR3 reads CASSPSSYEQYF. The CDR3 DNA follows: TGTGCCAGTAGTCCGAGCTCCTACGAGCAGTACTTC.

The chain is built from TRBV19 and TRBJ1-5; 8 positions agree with TRBD1. The CDR3 covers 15 residues. Germline assignment: CDR1 LNHDA and CDR2 SQIVND (reference sequence). V lost 11 bases and J lost 2; bases outside the gene matches: 11. CDR3 sequence: CAGSDKDRGNQPQHF. DNA for the CDR3: TGTGCCGGGTCTGATAAGGACAGGGGCAATCAGCCCCAGCATTTT.

Only one count was recorded for this clone. The CDR3: CASSPGLASTDTQYF. DNA for the CDR3: TGTGCCAGCAGTCCCGGACTAGCCTCCACAGATACGCAGTATTTT. The gene calls are TRBV2 and TRBJ2-3; 8 nucleotides match TRBD2. From germline, CDR1 is SNHLY and CDR2 FYNNEI. Germline trimming cut 5 bases from V and 2 bases from J; bases unmatched to any gene: 6. This CDR3 comprises 15 residues. The entire variable domain, with the rest obtained from reference TRBV2 and TRBJ2-3, is as follows: EPEVTQTPSHQVTQMGQEVILRCVPISNHLYFYWYRQILGQKVEFLVSFYNNEISEKSEIFDDQFSVERPDGSNFTLKIRSTKLEDSAMYFCASSPGLASTDTQYFGPGTRLTVL.

The chain uses TRBV28 and TRBJ2-7; 12 positions agree with TRBD2. V gave up 8 bases and J gave up 0 bases; unmatched junction bases: 2. The CDR3 loop spans 14 amino acids. CDR1 and CDR2 (germline): MDHEN, SYDVKM. As DNA, the CDR3 is TGTGCCAGCGGACTAGCGGGAACCTCCTACGAGCAGTACTTC. Encoded protein: CASGLAGTSYEQYF.